This TCR beta chain is from a study of brain T cells in children with intractable seizures. The data were produced by immunoSEQ multiplex PCR, yet TCRdb's version contains in-frame clones alone and is incomplete. The sample holds hundreds of thousands of clones, over 90% seen once. Time point noted: blood from clinic visit 5 months post-surgery; TSC patient then seizure free. Only cases whose brain tissue showed the highest T cell transcript signatures were sequenced. Trimming shortened V by 6 bases and J by 0 bases, and 15 bases separated the two germline ends. Germline V lookup: CDR1 SEHNR, CDR2 FQNEAQ (reference sequence). There are 16 residues in the CDR3.

The source material was peripheral blood, sampled more than 4 months after surgery. This clonotype was sampled from a boy younger than two with tuberous sclerosis and intractable seizures. The genes are TRBV7-9 and TRBJ2-1; D ambiguous. Here the CDR3 reads CASRSSPQTSYNEQFF. The CDR3 region has the DNA TGTGCCAGCAGGAGTAGCCCTCAGACCTCCTACAATGAGCAGTTCTTC.